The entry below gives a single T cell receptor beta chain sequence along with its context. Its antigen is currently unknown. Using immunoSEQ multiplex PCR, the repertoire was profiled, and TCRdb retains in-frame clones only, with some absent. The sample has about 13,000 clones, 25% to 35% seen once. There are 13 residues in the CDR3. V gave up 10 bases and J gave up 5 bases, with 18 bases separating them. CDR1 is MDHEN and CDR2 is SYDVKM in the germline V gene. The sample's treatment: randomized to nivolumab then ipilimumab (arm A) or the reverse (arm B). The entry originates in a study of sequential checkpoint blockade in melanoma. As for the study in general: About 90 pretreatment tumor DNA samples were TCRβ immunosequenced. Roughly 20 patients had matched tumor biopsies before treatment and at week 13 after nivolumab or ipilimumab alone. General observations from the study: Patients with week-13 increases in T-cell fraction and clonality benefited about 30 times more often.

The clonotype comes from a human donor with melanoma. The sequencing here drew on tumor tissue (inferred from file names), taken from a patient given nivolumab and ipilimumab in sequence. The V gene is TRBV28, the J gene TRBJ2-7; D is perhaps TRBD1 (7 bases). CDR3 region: CATTLQGGDEQYF. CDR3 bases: TGTGCCACCACCCTTCAGGGGGGCGACGAGCAGTACTTC.